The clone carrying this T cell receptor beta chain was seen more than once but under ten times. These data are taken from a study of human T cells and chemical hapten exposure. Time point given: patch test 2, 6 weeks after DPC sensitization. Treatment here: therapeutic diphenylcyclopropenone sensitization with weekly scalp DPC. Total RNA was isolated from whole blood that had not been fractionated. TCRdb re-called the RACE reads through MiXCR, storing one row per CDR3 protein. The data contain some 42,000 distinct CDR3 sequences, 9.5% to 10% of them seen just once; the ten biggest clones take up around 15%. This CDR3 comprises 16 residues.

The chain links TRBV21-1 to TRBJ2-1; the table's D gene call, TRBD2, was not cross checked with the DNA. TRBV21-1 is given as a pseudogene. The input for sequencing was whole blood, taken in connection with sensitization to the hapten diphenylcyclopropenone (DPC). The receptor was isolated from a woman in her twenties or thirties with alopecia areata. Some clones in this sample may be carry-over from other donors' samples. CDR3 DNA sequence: TGTGCCAGCAGCAAGCCCTCTACCCATCCGAACAATGAGCAGTTCTTC. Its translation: CASSKPSTHPNNEQFF.